These 11 T cell receptor beta chains were all obtained from the same sample, sequenced in a study of shared clonotypes between healthy human individuals. Sequenced by immunoSEQ multiplex PCR; TCRdb stores in-frame clones only, minus some. The data contain hundreds of thousands of clones, approximately 97% of them singletons. Sequencing was performed on naive CD4+ T cells sorted from blood. The subset: CD45RA+ positively selected. Receptors originate from a woman in her 30s in good health.

The chain is built from TRBV10-3 and TRBJ2-7; D assignment may be TRBD1 or TRBD2 (6 bases each). The V end was cut by 4 bases, the J end by 1 base, with 20 bases between. Germline-derived CDR1 and CDR2 are ENHRY and SYGVKD. This CDR3 region has 17 residues. This CDR3 reads CAISALPGERGSYEQYF. In DNA form, the CDR3 reads TGTGCCATCAGTGCCCTACCGGGAGAGAGGGGGTCCTACGAGCAGTACTTC.

The V and J genes are TRBV5-4 and TRBJ2-7; D may be TRBD2 (6 bases). V lost 2 bases to trimming and J lost 0 bases, with 12 bases between them. CDR1 is SGHNT and CDR2 is YYREEE in the germline V gene (reference sequence). The CDR3 extends over 15 amino acids. CDR3 residues: CASSFGGTISYEQYF. The CDR3 DNA reads as TGTGCCAGCAGCTTTGGCGGGACCATCTCCTACGAGCAGTACTTC.

This chain links TRBV6-1 with TRBJ2-2; maybe TRBD1 (6 bases). V lost 2 bases and J 2 bases, leaving 15 bases between the germline ends. From germline, CDR1 is MNHNS and CDR2 SASEGT. The CDR3 sequence is 17 residues long. CDR3: CASSEWTDPINTGELFF. The CDR3, as DNA: TGTGCCAGCAGTGAATGGACAGACCCGATTAACACCGGGGAGCTGTTTTTT.

The chain has TRBV19 and TRBJ1-4; TRBD1 aligns across 7 bases. V shed 8 bases, J shed 0 bases, and the junction held 6 bases outside the gene matches. Germline loops: CDR1 LNHDA, CDR2 SQIVND (reference sequence). This CDR3 is 15 amino acids long. The CDR3 coding sequence is TGTGCCAGTCAAGACAGGGTGTCAACTAATGAAAAACTGTTTTTT. It yields the protein CASQDRVSTNEKLFF.

The rearrangement joins TRBV7-9 to TRBJ2-4; 8 bases are shared with TRBD2. The CDR3 runs 17 residues. Trimming took 5 bases from V and 0 from J; bases not matched to a gene: 9. The germline V gene encodes CDR1 SEHNR and CDR2 FQNEAQ (reference sequence). The CDR3 DNA reads TGTGCCAGCAGCAACGTGGCTAGCGGGCTAGCCAAAAACATTCAGTACTTC. Protein product: CASSNVASGLAKNIQYF. The full variable domain, rest sourced from reference TRBV7-9 and TRBJ2-4, is DTGVSQNPRHKITKRGQNVTFRCDPISEHNRLYWYRQTLGQGPEFLTYFQNEAQLEKSRLLSDRFSAERPKGSFSTLEIQRTEQGDSAMYLCASSNVASGLAKNIQYFGAGTRLSVL.

The rearrangement joins TRBV28 to TRBJ2-2, with a possible D match to TRBD1 (5 bases). The ends were cut back, 3 bases at V and 4 bases at J, with 12 bases in the middle. CDR1 and CDR2 from the germline V gene are MDHEN and SYDVKM. This CDR3 contains 15 residues. CDR3 nucleotides: TGTGCCAGCAGTTTTCAGGGAACGAGCACCGGGGAGCTGTTTTTT. Translation gives CASSFQGTSTGELFF.

This chain connects TRBV30 to TRBJ2-1; D is undetermined. Trimming left V 3 bases short and J 9 bases short, with 12 bases between. The CDR3 consists of 12 residues. Per the germline V gene, CDR1 is GTSNPN and CDR2 is SVGIG (reference sequence). The DNA for the CDR3 is TGTGCCTGGAGCCCGTACCTCAGTGAGCAGTTCTTC. Translation: CAWSPYLSEQFF.

The chain is built from TRBV19 and TRBJ2-7; TRBD2 agrees at 8 bases. Germline CDR1 is LNHDA and CDR2 is SQIVND (reference sequence). The CDR3 has 14 amino acids. V shed 4 bases and J 4 bases; nucleotides not matched to a gene: 6. The CDR3: CASSTGTSSYEQYF. In nucleotides, the CDR3 is TGTGCCAGTAGTACCGGGACTAGTTCTTACGAGCAGTACTTC.

The chain recombines TRBV10-3 with TRBJ2-3; D not resolved. CDR3 length equals 12 residues. Germline CDR1 ENHRY, CDR2 SYGVKD. Trimming removed 3 bases at V and 5 bases at J, with 6 bases between. The CDR3 loop reads CAISDAGDTQYF. For the CDR3, the DNA is TGTGCCATCAGTGACGCAGGAGATACGCAGTATTTT.

The gene calls are TRBV5-8 and TRBJ2-7; D not resolved. The CDR3 length is 13 residues. Per the germline V gene, CDR1 is SGHTS and CDR2 is YDEGEE. Trimming took 0 bases from V and 6 from J, leaving 10 bases between them. DNA of the CDR3: TGTGCCAGCAGCTTGGTAGTCCCCGTCGAGCAGTACTTC. It yields the protein CASSLVVPVEQYF.

This chain links TRBV6-6 with TRBJ1-1; possibly TRBD1 for D (5 bases). The length of the CDR3 is 12 residues. CDR1 is MNHNY and CDR2 is SVGAGI in the germline V gene (reference sequence). Deletions cut 6 bases from V and 3 bases from J, with 8 bases between. CDR3: CASRGQDTEAFF. The CDR3 DNA reads as TGTGCCAGCAGGGGGCAGGACACTGAAGCTTTCTTT.